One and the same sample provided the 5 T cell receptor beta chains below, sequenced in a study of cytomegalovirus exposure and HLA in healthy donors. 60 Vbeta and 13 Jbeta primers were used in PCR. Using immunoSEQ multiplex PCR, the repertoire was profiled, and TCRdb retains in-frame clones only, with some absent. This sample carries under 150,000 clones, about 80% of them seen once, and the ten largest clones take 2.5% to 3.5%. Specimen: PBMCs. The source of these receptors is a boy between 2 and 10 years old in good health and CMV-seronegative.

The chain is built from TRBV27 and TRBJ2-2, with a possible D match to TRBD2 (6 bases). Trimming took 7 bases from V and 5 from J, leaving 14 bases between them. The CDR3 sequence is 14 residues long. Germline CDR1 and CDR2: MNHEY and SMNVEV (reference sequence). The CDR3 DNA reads TGTGCCAGCACGGGGACTGTTGGGACCGGGGAGCTGTTTTTT. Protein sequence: CASTGTVGTGELFF.

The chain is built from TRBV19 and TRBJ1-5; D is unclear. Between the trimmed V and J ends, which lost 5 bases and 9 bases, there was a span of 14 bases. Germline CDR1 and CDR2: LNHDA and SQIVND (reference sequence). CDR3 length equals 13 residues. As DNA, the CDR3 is TGTGCCAGTAGTGGCACCGGGGTTTTGCCCCAGCATTTT. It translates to CASSGTGVLPQHF.

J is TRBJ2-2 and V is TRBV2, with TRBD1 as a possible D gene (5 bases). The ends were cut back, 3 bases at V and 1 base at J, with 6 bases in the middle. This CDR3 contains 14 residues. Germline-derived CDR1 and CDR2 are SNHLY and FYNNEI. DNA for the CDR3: TGTGCCAGCAGTGATGGACAGAACACCGGGGAGCTGTTTTTT. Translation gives CASSDGQNTGELFF.

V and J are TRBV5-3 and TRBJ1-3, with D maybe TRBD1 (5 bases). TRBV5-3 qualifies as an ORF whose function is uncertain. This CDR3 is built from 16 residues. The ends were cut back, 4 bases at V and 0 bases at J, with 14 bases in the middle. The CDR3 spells CARSRQGWRSGNTIYF. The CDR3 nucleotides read TGTGCCAGAAGCCGCCAGGGCTGGCGCTCTGGAAACACCATATATTTT.

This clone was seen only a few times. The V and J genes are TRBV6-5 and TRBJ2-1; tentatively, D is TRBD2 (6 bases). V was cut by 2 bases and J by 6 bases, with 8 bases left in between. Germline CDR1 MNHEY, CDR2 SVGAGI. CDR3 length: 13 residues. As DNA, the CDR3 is TGTGCCAGCAGTTACCTGGGGGGCAATGAGCAGTTCTTC. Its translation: CASSYLGGNEQFF.